The 18 T cell receptor beta chains below all came from one sample that was sequenced in a study of Graves' ophthalmopathy and Graves' hyperthyroidism. Amplifying from RNA transcripts, the study obtained TCR beta CDR3 regions. HTBI primers were employed in first-round RT-PCR, then a second-round multiplex PCR followed. TCRdb ran MiXCR on the multiplex PCR reads and lists one entry per CDR3 protein. In the table there are roughly 700,000 distinct CDR3 sequences, around 40% of which are singletons. The source material was peripheral blood. Receptors originate from an adult man with Graves' ophthalmopathy.

This clonotype has ten or more counts. This chain connects TRBV10-3 to TRBJ1-3, with TRBD1 matching 7 bases. The trim removed 3 bases at V and 3 bases at J, leaving 5 bases unmatched. The length of the CDR3 is 15 residues. The germline V gene encodes CDR1 ENHRY and CDR2 SYGVKD. The DNA of the CDR3 is TGTGCCATCAGTGAAGGGGACAGAGATGGAAACACCATATATTTT. It is translated as CAISEGDRDGNTIYF.

This clonotype was detected many times. The gene calls are TRBV2 and TRBJ1-3; no firm D call. The CDR3 is 11 amino acids. Germline V gives CDR1 SNHLY, CDR2 FYNNEI. V was shortened by 10 bases and J by 0 bases, with 4 bases between the two germline ends. CDR3 in amino acids: CATLSGNTIYF. CDR3 DNA sequence: TGTGCCACCCTCTCTGGAAACACCATATATTTT.

On this clonotype: A single base separates this from a much larger clone, so it may be a read error. The chain joins TRBV6-1 to TRBJ1-1; the D is unclear. The CDR3 has 8 amino acids. The germline V and J ends were trimmed by 10 bases and 4 bases, with 1 base remaining between them. The germline V gene encodes CDR1 MNHNS and CDR2 SASEGT. The CDR3 DNA reads as TGTGCCACCACTGAAGCTTTCTTT. It yields the protein CATTEAFF.

The chain is built from TRBV11-1 and TRBJ1-2; D is unclear. With 5 bases removed from V and 3 bases from J, the gap between germline ends came to 16 bases. This CDR3 contains 15 residues. CDR1 is SGHAT and CDR2 is FQDESV in the germline V gene (reference sequence). CDR3 DNA sequence: TGTGCCAGCAGCCCAGCTTCACGGGCCGACTATGGCTACACCTTC. Protein product: CASSPASRADYGYTF.

The chain couples TRBV12-3 or TRBV12-4 to TRBJ2-5; 7 positions match TRBD2. This CDR3 region has 15 residues. With V trimmed by 1 base and J by 3 bases, 5 bases remained unmatched. CDR3 DNA: TGTGCCAGCAGTTTAGTGGCGGGGGTCGAAGAGACCCAGTACTTC. It translates to CASSLVAGVEETQYF.

The chain links TRBV29-1 to TRBJ1-1, with no clear D. Germline V gene data show CDR1 as SQVTM and CDR2 as ANQGSEA. CDR3 length equals 11 residues. V gave up 8 bases and J gave up 7 bases, with 14 bases separating them. CDR3 protein: CSSPLVGEAFF. In DNA form, the CDR3 reads TGCAGCTCACCCCTGGTCGGTGAAGCTTTCTTT.

This clonotype was seen ten or more times. One end of the junction fails to match germline, which may point to a read error. The chain employs TRBV10-2 and TRBJ1-2, with D possibly being TRBD1 (6 bases). From germline, CDR1 is WSHSY and CDR2 SAAADI. This CDR3 contains 12 residues. The CDR3 here is CASSQQGYGYTF. CDR3 in DNA: TGTGCCAGCAGTCAGCAGGGGTACGGCTACACCTTC.

The chain uses TRBV15 and TRBJ1-2; no firm D call. V was cut by 1 base and J by 3 bases, with 15 bases left in between. Per germline, CDR1 LNHNV and CDR2 YYDKDF (reference sequence). The CDR3 runs to 16 residues. The CDR3 loop reads CATSRGLSSRDYGYTF. In nucleotides, the CDR3 is TGTGCCACCAGCAGAGGGTTATCGAGTAGGGACTATGGCTACACCTTC.

The J gene is TRBJ2-7, the V gene TRBV19; 10 nucleotides align to TRBD2. This CDR3 has 14 amino acids. Germline V gene lookup returns CDR1 LNHDA and CDR2 SQIVND (reference sequence). V dropped 7 bases and J dropped 7; count of bases not matched to a gene: 10. The CDR3 DNA is TGTGCCAGTAACGGGCTAGCGGGGGCCGGGGAGCAGTACTTC. Its protein is CASNGLAGAGEQYF.

This clonotype was seen more than once but under ten times. The chain carries TRBV12-3 or TRBV12-4 and TRBJ2-7; possibly TRBD2 for D (6 bases). This CDR3 is built from 14 residues. The V and J ends lost 3 bases and 0 bases respectively, with 9 bases between them. The CDR3 loop reads CASSFSGPSYEQYF. Here the CDR3 DNA reads TGTGCCAGCAGTTTTAGCGGTCCCTCCTACGAGCAGTACTTC.

This clonotype was found a few times. The rearrangement joins TRBV6-5 to TRBJ1-1, with unresolved D. The CDR3 is 13 amino acids. V dropped 2 bases and J dropped 4 bases, with 8 bases sitting between them. Germline CDR1 and CDR2: MNHEY and SVGAGI. CDR3 residues: CASSYKVTTEAFF. CDR3 nucleotide sequence: TGTGCCAGCAGTTACAAGGTTACCACTGAAGCTTTCTTT.

This clonotype was counted between two and nine times. This rearrangement joins TRBV4-3 to TRBJ1-2; D ambiguous. The CDR3 is 14 residues long. The V end was cut by 4 bases, the J end by 5 bases, with 14 bases between. The germline gives CDR1 LGHNA, CDR2 YSLEER. CDR3: CASSPQNQLYGYTF. Here the CDR3 DNA reads TGCGCCAGCAGCCCCCAAAACCAGCTTTATGGCTACACCTTC.

The V call is TRBV25-1, the J call TRBJ1-4; TRBD1 matches 11 bases. The CDR3 sequence is 14 residues long. In germline, CDR1 is MGHDK, CDR2 SYGVNS. V trimming: 4 bases; J trimming: 8 bases; junction bases outside the gene matches: 3. The CDR3 DNA reads TGTGCCAGCAGTGGGGACAGGGGGTGGGAAAAACTGTTTTTT. The encoded protein is CASSGDRGWEKLFF.

This clonotype was seen a few times. This chain links TRBV20-1 with TRBJ1-4; D is unresolved. The ends were cut back, 1 base at V and 0 bases at J, with 9 bases in the middle. Germline lookup yields CDR1 DFQATT and CDR2 SNEGSKA (reference sequence). The CDR3 totals 15 residues. The chain's CDR3 is CSARGQPATNEKLFF. DNA for the CDR3: TGCAGTGCTAGAGGCCAGCCAGCAACTAATGAAAAACTGTTTTTT.

The table lists this clonotype with many counts. The chain couples TRBV6-6 to TRBJ1-2, with D maybe TRBD1 (5 bases). V was cut by 5 bases and J by 8 bases, with 12 bases left in between. The CDR3 extends over 12 amino acids. Looked up from germline, CDR1 is MNHNY and CDR2 is SVGAGI (reference sequence). CDR3 nucleotide sequence: TGTGCCAGCAGTCAAGGAGGGGAGGGCTACACCTTC. This sequence encodes CASSQGGEGYTF.

This clonotype was recorded many times. This sequence joins TRBV7-2 and TRBJ2-5; TRBD2 aligns across 9 bases. The CDR3 has 16 residues. The trim removed 1 base at V and 5 bases at J, leaving 8 bases unmatched. The germline V gene encodes CDR1 SGHTA and CDR2 FQGNSA. CDR3: CASSLEALAGVETQYF. The DNA for the CDR3 is TGTGCCAGCAGCTTAGAGGCCTTAGCGGGAGTCGAGACCCAGTACTTC.

The genes are TRBV7-9 and TRBJ1-6; D is ambiguous. The CDR3 is 14 residues long. Deletions cut 0 bases from V and 7 bases from J, with 7 bases between. Germline CDR1 is SEHNR and CDR2 is FQNEAQ (reference sequence). The CDR3 loop reads CASSLAVGNSPLHF. Here the CDR3 DNA reads TGTGCCAGCAGCTTAGCGGTGGGAAATTCACCCCTCCACTTT.

The sample holds a few counts of this clonotype. The chain couples TRBV12-3 or TRBV12-4 to TRBJ1-4, with a weak D call TRBD1 (5 bases). The CDR3 has 14 amino acids. V was cut by 3 bases and J by 7 bases, with 12 bases left in between. CDR3 region: CASSFRGDSEKLFF. The CDR3 nucleotides read TGTGCCAGCAGTTTCCGAGGGGATTCTGAAAAACTGTTTTTT.